The 21 T cell receptor beta chains given below trace back to one sample, sequenced in a study of cytomegalovirus exposure and HLA in healthy donors. The study ran its PCR with 60 Vbeta and 13 Jbeta primers. The method was immunoSEQ multiplex PCR; TCRdb's version includes in-frame clones alone and lacks a portion of them. The sample shows roughly 90,000 clones, 65% to 85% of them seen only once. Sequenced material: PBMCs. These receptors all come from a man aged 18-30 years in good health and CMV-seronegative.

The CDR3 DNA is TGTGCCAGCCGCGGAGGGACCGGGGGACAGGCCACGGGTGACGAGCAGTACTTC. It codes for CASRGGTGGQATGDEQYF. V and J are TRBV2 and TRBJ2-7; 8 nucleotides line up with TRBD1. Germline CDR1 SNHLY, CDR2 FYNNEI. CDR3 length: 18 residues. V lost 8 bases to trimming and J lost 5 bases; unmatched junction nucleotides: 23. Looking up the rest from reference TRBV2 and TRBJ2-7 gives the full variable domain: EPEVTQTPSHQVTQMGQEVILRCVPISNHLYFYWYRQILGQKVEFLVSFYNNEISEKSEIFDDQFSVERPDGSNFTLKIRSTKLEDSAMYFCASRGGTGGQATGDEQYFGPGTRLTVT.

J is TRBJ1-5 and V is TRBV11-3, with TRBD1 as a possible D gene (6 bases). The CDR3 totals 15 residues. Germline V gene sequence: CDR1 SGHNT, CDR2 YENEEA. The V end was cut by 8 bases, the J end by 0 bases, with 14 bases between. DNA for the CDR3: TGTGCCAGCCAGGGGAGAGGACCTAGCAATCAGCCCCAGCATTTT. The encoded protein is CASQGRGPSNQPQHF.

This chain uses TRBV7-9 with TRBJ2-3; TRBD2 matches 11 bases. Germline V gene sequence: CDR1 SEHNR, CDR2 FQNEAQ (reference sequence). With 8 bases clipped from V and 2 bases from J, the junction kept 6 bases outside the gene matches. The CDR3 has 15 residues. The DNA for the CDR3 is TGTGCCAGCTTGACTAGCGGGGTTTCCACAGATACGCAGTATTTT. Protein: CASLTSGVSTDTQYF.

This chain uses TRBV4-1 with TRBJ2-3, with 8 bases identical to TRBD2. The J segment lost 1 base and the V segment lost 2 bases, leaving 20 bases of the junction unmatched. In germline, CDR1 is MGHRA, CDR2 YSYEKL. The CDR3 spans 21 residues. This chain's CDR3 is CASSQPKSWGLSGTRTDTQYF. The CDR3 bases are TGCGCCAGCAGCCAACCTAAATCGTGGGGCCTTAGCGGGACTCGCACAGATACGCAGTATTTT.

The chain uses TRBV7-2 and TRBJ2-5; D is undetermined. V gave up 4 bases and J gave up 2 bases, with 8 bases separating them. The CDR3 length is 13 residues. Germline V CDR1 and CDR2: SGHTA, FQGNSA. The CDR3 DNA is TGTGCCAGCAGCTCCTACTATCAAGAGACCCAGTACTTC. Encoded protein: CASSSYYQETQYF.

The chain couples TRBV19 to TRBJ1-4, with 8 bases lining up with TRBD1. Germline V lookup: CDR1 LNHDA, CDR2 SQIVND (reference sequence). The CDR3 totals 12 residues. V lost 8 bases, J lost 7 bases, and 3 bases stayed unmatched. Here the CDR3 DNA reads TGTGCCAGTGGCGACAGGGGTGAAAAACTGTTTTTT. The encoded protein is CASGDRGEKLFF.

The chain links TRBV4-1 to TRBJ1-4, with 7 bases aligning to TRBD1. Losses at the gene ends were 4 bases for V and 3 bases for J; bases not matched to a gene: 11. The CDR3 totals 17 residues. CDR1 and CDR2 from the germline V gene are MGHRA and YSYEKL. CDR3: CASSPTDRVGSNEKLFF. CDR3 DNA sequence: TGCGCCAGCAGCCCGACCGACAGGGTTGGGTCTAATGAAAAACTGTTTTTT.

This chain links TRBV2 with TRBJ2-3; possible D gene TRBD2, 7 bases. This CDR3 is built from 14 residues. Trimming removed 6 bases at V and 6 bases at J, with 16 bases between. Germline values: CDR1 SNHLY, CDR2 FYNNEI. The CDR3 DNA sequence: TGTGCCAGCAGGGGGGGACACGGGAGGGATACGCAGTATTTT. This sequence encodes CASRGGHGRDTQYF.

The V call is TRBV21-1, the J call TRBJ2-3; TRBD2 is the table's D call and was not checked against the DNA. TRBV21-1 is a documented pseudogene. CDR3 size: 18 residues. CDR3 coding DNA: TGTGCCAGCAGCAAAAACGGCCGAGGGTGCGGCCGCACAGATACGCAGTATTTT. This codes for CASSKNGRGCGRTDTQYF.

The sample holds a few counts of this clone. The rearrangement uses TRBV5-1 and TRBJ1-2; D remains unclear. Germline V lookup: CDR1 SGHRS, CDR2 YFSETQ. The V end lost 4 bases, the J end lost 6 bases, and 10 bases lay between the germline ends. This CDR3 region has 12 residues. The CDR3 spells CASSEGEDGYTF. DNA of the CDR3: TGCGCCAGCAGCGAGGGTGAGGATGGCTACACCTTC.

The chain links TRBV9 to TRBJ2-2; no clear D gene. Germline loops: CDR1 SGDLS, CDR2 YYNGEE. The CDR3 runs 12 residues. Trimming stripped 0 bases from V and 7 bases from J, with 4 bases between. The CDR3 sequence is CASSVVSGELFF. CDR3 nucleotide sequence: TGTGCCAGCAGCGTAGTGAGCGGGGAGCTGTTTTTT.

This clone was observed once. The chain employs TRBV9 and TRBJ2-3; 9 bases match TRBD2. The CDR3 extends over 17 amino acids. After removal of 8 bases from V and 2 bases from J, the junction contained 15 bases not matched to a gene. Germline assignment: CDR1 SGDLS and CDR2 YYNGEE. The CDR3 nucleotides are TGTGCCAGTGCTAGCGGGGACTCTCTATGGTACACAGATACGCAGTATTTT. Translation gives CASASGDSLWYTDTQYF.

The chain joins TRBV27 to TRBJ2-1; D is perhaps TRBD2 (6 bases). This CDR3 spans 14 amino acids. Trimming took 2 bases from V and 3 from J, leaving 8 bases between them. Germline CDR1 and CDR2: MNHEY and SMNVEV (reference sequence). The CDR3 DNA follows: TGTGCCAGCAGTTTAGGGGACTTCTACAATGAGCAGTTCTTC. This codes for CASSLGDFYNEQFF.

As concerns this clone: At one boundary the junction diverges from the germline segment, which might be a read error. The chain employs TRBV7-9 and TRBJ2-7, with 9 bases fitting TRBD2. There are 15 residues in the CDR3. Looked up from germline, CDR1 is SEHNR and CDR2 is FQNEAQ (reference sequence). CDR3 sequence: CSSSLAGAEYYEQYF. The CDR3 region has the DNA TGTTCCAGCAGCTTAGCGGGGGCAGAATACTACGAGCAGTACTTC.

The J gene is TRBJ1-1, the V gene TRBV14; D is possibly TRBD1 (5 bases). Trimming took 4 bases from V and 6 from J, leaving 12 bases between them. The length of the CDR3 is 13 residues. The germline V gene has CDR1 SGHDN and CDR2 FVKESK. The CDR3 here is CASSRSGIAEAFF. For the CDR3, the DNA is TGTGCCAGCAGCCGATCAGGGATCGCTGAAGCTTTCTTT. The entire variable domain, with the rest obtained from reference TRBV14 and TRBJ1-1, is as follows: EAGVTQFPSHSVIEKGQTVTLRCDPISGHDNLYWYRRVMGKEIKFLLHFVKESKQDESGMPNNRFLAERTGGTYSTLKVQPAELEDSGVYFCASSRSGIAEAFFGQGTRLTVV.

This rearrangement joins TRBV27 to TRBJ2-7; TRBD2 aligns across 8 bases. In germline, CDR1 is MNHEY, CDR2 SMNVEV (reference sequence). The CDR3 sequence is 18 residues long. V dropped 3 bases and J dropped 0; count of bases not matched to a gene: 13. The CDR3 sequence: CASSLGPPGTRSSYEQYF. Here the CDR3 DNA reads TGTGCCAGCAGTTTGGGGCCCCCCGGGACTAGGAGCTCCTACGAGCAGTACTTC.

V gene TRBV13 combines with J gene TRBJ2-6; no firm D call. Germline loops: CDR1 PRHDT, CDR2 FYEKMQ (reference sequence). The CDR3 loop spans 17 amino acids. V lost 1 base and J lost 2, with 12 bases in between. The CDR3 DNA is TGTGCCAGCAGCTTAGCCGTCGAGGTGGCTGGGGCCAACGTCCTGACTTTC. This translates into CASSLAVEVAGANVLTF. The whole variable domain, filled in from reference TRBV13 and TRBJ2-6, reads AAGVIQSPRHLIKEKRETATLKCYPIPRHDTVYWYQQGPGQDPQFLISFYEKMQSDKGSIPDRFSAQQFSDYHSELNMSSLELGDSALYFCASSLAVEVAGANVLTFGAGSRLTVL.

The rearrangement joins TRBV30 to TRBJ1-5, with D perhaps matching TRBD1 (6 bases). Germline CDR1 is GTSNPN and CDR2 is SVGIG (reference sequence). The CDR3 extends over 16 amino acids. The V end was cut by 0 bases, the J end by 3 bases, with 15 bases between. CDR3 loop: CAWSVQDSIVNQPQHF. CDR3 nucleotides: TGTGCCTGGAGTGTACAGGACAGTATCGTCAATCAGCCCCAGCATTTT. Full variable domain (remainder filled in from reference TRBV30 and TRBJ1-5): SQTIHQWPATLVQPVGSPLSLECTVEGTSNPNLYWYRQAAGRGLQLLFYSVGIGQISSEVPQNLSASRPQDRQFILSSKKLLLSDSGFYLCAWSVQDSIVNQPQHFGDGTRLSIL.

The rearrangement uses TRBV5-5 and TRBJ2-1, with a weak D call TRBD1 (5 bases). In germline, CDR1 is SGHKS, CDR2 YYEKEE (reference sequence). Trimming took off 2 bases at V and 4 bases at J, with 7 bases between the two ends. The CDR3 is made up of 13 amino acids. The CDR3 spells CASSFDSYNEQFF. The CDR3 DNA follows: TGTGCCAGCAGCTTTGACAGTTACAATGAGCAGTTCTTC.

The chain recombines TRBV7-3 with TRBJ2-7; D gene ambiguous. V lost 8 bases to trimming and J lost 5 bases, with 16 bases between them. The germline V gene has CDR1 SGHTA and CDR2 FQGTGA. There are 13 residues in the CDR3. CDR3 sequence: CASGEVVRNEQYF. The DNA of the CDR3 is TGTGCCAGCGGTGAGGTCGTAAGAAACGAGCAGTACTTC.

The chain recombines TRBV6-5 with TRBJ1-6; TRBD1 might be the D (5 bases). Per the germline V gene, CDR1 is MNHEY and CDR2 is SVGAGI. This CDR3 spans 13 amino acids. Trimming shortened V by 7 bases and J by 4 bases, and 8 bases separated the two germline ends. CDR3 residues: CASIQGYNSPLHF. CDR3 bases: TGTGCCAGCATTCAGGGATATAATTCACCCCTCCACTTT.